One and the same sample provided the 27 T cell receptor beta chains below, sequenced in a study of shared clonotypes between healthy human individuals. The data were produced by immunoSEQ multiplex PCR, yet TCRdb's version contains in-frame clones alone and is incomplete. The table lists approximately 740,000 clones, approximately 79% of them singletons, with 1.5% to 2% in the top ten. Sample: memory CD4+ T cells sorted from blood. Subset indicated: CD45RA-negative fraction. The source of these receptors is a woman under 40 in good health.

The chain carries TRBV2 and TRBJ2-2, with 10 nucleotides matching TRBD2. The junction had 8 bases not matched to a gene; V was cut back by 8 bases and J by 5 bases. Per the germline V gene, CDR1 is SNHLY and CDR2 is FYNNEI. This CDR3 comprises 15 residues. The CDR3 loop is CASPRLAGETGELFF. In nucleotides, the CDR3 is TGTGCCAGCCCAAGGCTAGCGGGAGAGACCGGGGAGCTGTTTTTT.

The chain uses TRBV11-1 and TRBJ2-3, with 8 bases fitting TRBD2. Per germline, CDR1 SGHAT and CDR2 FQDESV (reference sequence). The CDR3 spans 15 residues. V was pared by 5 bases and J by 2 bases, with 6 bases of the junction left unmatched. CDR3 DNA sequence: TGTGCCAGCAGCCCAGGACTAGCCCACACAGATACGCAGTATTTT. Translated: CASSPGLAHTDTQYF.

The V gene is TRBV5-1, the J gene TRBJ2-7; 8 bases are shared with TRBD1. The V gene's germline CDR1 is SGHRS and CDR2 YFSETQ. Trimming took 2 bases from V and 5 from J; bases not matched to a gene: 3. The CDR3 length is 13 residues. The CDR3 coding sequence is TGCGCCAGCAGCTTCAACAGGGGGGACGAGCAGTACTTC. Encoded protein: CASSFNRGDEQYF. Complete variable domain (other parts from reference TRBV5-1 and TRBJ2-7): KAGVTQTPRYLIKTRGQQVTLSCSPISGHRSVSWYQQTPGQGLQFLFEYFSETQRNKGNFPGRFSGRQFSNSRSEMNVSTLELGDSALYLCASSFNRGDEQYFGPGTRLTVT.

J is TRBJ2-7 and V is TRBV5-4; D is unclear. Germline CDR1 SGHNT, CDR2 YYREEE (reference sequence). The CDR3 has 13 residues. The V end was cut by 0 bases, the J end by 3 bases, with 7 bases between. CDR3 DNA sequence: TGTGCCAGCAGCTTGGATCTAGACTACGAGCAGTACTTC. It encodes CASSLDLDYEQYF.

This clone has just one count. Other nucleotide sequences from this sample produce the same CDR3. V gene TRBV7-9 combines with J gene TRBJ2-3, with no clear D. V was trimmed by 1 base and J by 8 bases, leaving 7 bases between them. Germline V gene sequence: CDR1 SEHNR, CDR2 FQNEAQ (reference sequence). The CDR3 is 12 amino acids. In nucleotides, the CDR3 is TGTGCCAGCAGCTTAGTTGGCGTTACGCAGTATTTT. This codes for CASSLVGVTQYF. Variable domain in full (rest from reference TRBV7-9 and TRBJ2-3): DTGVSQNPRHKITKRGQNVTFRCDPISEHNRLYWYRQTLGQGPEFLTYFQNEAQLEKSRLLSDRFSAERPKGSFSTLEIQRTEQGDSAMYLCASSLVGVTQYFGPGTRLTVL.

This chain uses TRBV28 with TRBJ2-5, with a possible D match to TRBD1 (6 bases). Deletions cut 4 bases from V and 1 base from J, with 16 bases between. This CDR3 has 16 amino acids. Germline assignment: CDR1 MDHEN and CDR2 SYDVKM. As DNA, the CDR3 is TGTGCCAGCAGTTCCCCAGGGGCGACGGCCCAAGAGACCCAGTACTTC. This gives the protein CASSSPGATAQETQYF.

This clone was observed many times. The V and J genes are TRBV15 and TRBJ1-1; D is undetermined. This CDR3 contains 14 residues. Germline assignment: CDR1 LNHNV and CDR2 YYDKDF (reference sequence). The V gene lost 5 bases and the J gene lost 6 bases, with 16 bases spanning the gap. The CDR3 DNA is TGTGCCACCAGCCAACCAATCGTAGGTTCTGAAGCTTTCTTT. Protein product: CATSQPIVGSEAFF. The entire variable domain, with the rest obtained from reference TRBV15 and TRBJ1-1, is as follows: DAMVIQNPRYQVTQFGKPVTLSCSQTLNHNVMYWYQQKSSQAPKLLFHYYDKDFNNEADTPDNFQSRRPNTSFCFLDIRSPGLGDTAMYLCATSQPIVGSEAFFGQGTRLTVV.

The chain has TRBV7-2 and TRBJ2-5; 14 bases are shared with TRBD2. Losses at the gene ends were 9 bases for V and 5 bases for J; bases not matched to a gene: 5. Per germline, CDR1 SGHTA and CDR2 FQGNSA. The CDR3 spans 14 residues. The DNA of the CDR3 is TGTGCCAGGAGACTAGCGGGAGGGTCCGAGACCCAGTACTTC. It is translated as CARRLAGGSETQYF.

The chain recombines TRBV11-3 with TRBJ1-2; unclear D gene. The V gene lost 5 bases and the J gene lost 5 bases, with 18 bases spanning the gap. This CDR3 has 15 residues. Germline V gene sequence: CDR1 SGHNT, CDR2 YENEEA. For the CDR3, the DNA is TGTGCCAGCAGCCACTCAGTAGGAAGCTCATATGGCTACACCTTC. It yields the protein CASSHSVGSSYGYTF.

The V gene is TRBV27, the J gene TRBJ2-7; D is possibly TRBD1 (5 bases). The CDR3 runs 12 residues. V was shortened by 7 bases and J by 4 bases, with 11 bases between the two germline ends. The germline gives CDR1 MNHEY, CDR2 SMNVEV (reference sequence). CDR3: CASISHRYEQYF. The CDR3 bases are TGTGCCAGCATCTCCCACAGGTACGAGCAGTACTTC.

The chain is built from TRBV5-1 and TRBJ2-1; D is possibly TRBD1 or TRBD2 (6 bases each). CDR1 is SGHRS, CDR2 YFSETQ, per germline. The V and J ends lost 4 bases and 9 bases respectively, with 23 bases between them. The CDR3 is made up of 16 amino acids. This CDR3 is CASSVRGAGEVGEQFF. The CDR3, as DNA: TGCGCCAGCAGCGTCAGGGGCGCTGGGGAGGTCGGTGAGCAGTTCTTC.

Turning to this clone: Other DNA sequences in this specimen translate into the identical CDR3. The chain joins TRBV25-1 to TRBJ2-7, with TRBD1 as a possible D gene (6 bases). Germline-derived CDR1 and CDR2 are MGHDK and SYGVNS. CDR3 size: 14 residues. V shed 2 bases and J shed 2 bases, with 10 bases lying between them. The DNA for the CDR3 is TGTGCCAGCAGTGAACGGCAGGGGACCTACGAGCAGTACTTC. It encodes CASSERQGTYEQYF.

J is TRBJ2-7 and V is TRBV5-1; TRBD2 agrees at 8 bases. Unmatched junction bases numbered 10, after V lost 4 bases and J lost 4 bases. This CDR3 has 15 residues. Germline V gives CDR1 SGHRS, CDR2 YFSETQ. CDR3 sequence: CASSPTNGLAYEQYF. CDR3 DNA: TGCGCCAGCAGCCCGACTAATGGACTAGCTTACGAGCAGTACTTC.

This chain connects TRBV5-1 to TRBJ2-5; D remains ambiguous. CDR1 and CDR2 from the germline V gene are SGHRS and YFSETQ. V was clipped by 4 bases and J by 0 bases, with 13 bases between them. The CDR3 sequence is 15 residues long. CDR3 DNA: TGCGCCAGCAGCACGTTGACTGAACACCAAGAGACCCAGTACTTC. The encoded protein is CASSTLTEHQETQYF.

The genes are TRBV1 and TRBJ2-7; the D call TRBD1 from the table was never checked on the DNA. TRBV1 is a documented pseudogene. The length of the CDR3 is 13 residues. This CDR3 reads CTSSIPGHKEQYF. The CDR3 nucleotides read TGCACCAGCAGCATTCCGGGACACAAAGAGCAGTACTTC.

The V and J genes are TRBV2 and TRBJ1-1; TRBD1 agrees at 7 bases. This CDR3 region has 14 residues. In germline, CDR1 is SNHLY, CDR2 FYNNEI. Trimming cost V 5 bases and J 4 bases; bases outside gene matches: 7. CDR3 residues: CASSTDRVGTEAFF. Written as DNA, the CDR3 is TGTGCCAGCAGTACCGACAGGGTAGGCACTGAAGCTTTCTTT.

A single count supports this clone. The same CDR3 arises from other DNA sequences in this sample as well. This sequence joins TRBV18 and TRBJ1-5; no clear D gene. Trimming removed 3 bases at V and 5 bases at J, with 8 bases between. There are 13 residues in the CDR3. CDR1 and CDR2 from the germline V gene are KGHSH and LQKENI. The CDR3 is CASSPGSDQPQHF. The CDR3 nucleotides read TGTGCCAGCTCACCGGGGTCTGATCAGCCCCAGCATTTT.

This clone has just a few counts. The V gene is TRBV9, the J gene TRBJ1-4, with TRBD1 as a possible D gene (6 bases). The CDR3 is 13 amino acids. The V gene's germline CDR1 is SGDLS and CDR2 YYNGEE. V gave up 0 bases and J gave up 8 bases, with 8 bases separating them. The CDR3 reads CASSVEGGEKLFF. Here the CDR3 DNA reads TGTGCCAGCAGCGTAGAAGGGGGAGAAAAACTGTTTTTT.

To note about this clone: Other DNA variants within this sample encode the same CDR3. The CDR3 loop reads CASSLAGGPYEQYF. Written as DNA, the CDR3 is TGTGCCAGCAGTCTAGCGGGAGGGCCCTACGAGCAGTACTTC. The genes are TRBV28 and TRBJ2-7; TRBD2 matches 12 bases. Trimming removed 5 bases from V and 2 bases from J; junction bases left unmatched: 1. Germline CDR1 is MDHEN and CDR2 is SYDVKM. The CDR3 covers 14 residues.

This sequence joins TRBV2 and TRBJ1-4; no firm D call. Per germline, CDR1 SNHLY and CDR2 FYNNEI. The CDR3 contains 15 residues. Between the trimmed V and J ends, which lost 5 bases and 1 base, there was a span of 11 bases. In nucleotides, the CDR3 is TGTGCCAGCAGTAGGAGGCTACAAACTAATGAAAAACTGTTTTTT. Translated, it gives CASSRRLQTNEKLFF.

V and J are TRBV19 and TRBJ1-5; D is perhaps TRBD1 (6 bases). With 1 base removed from V and 3 bases from J, the gap between germline ends came to 7 bases. The CDR3 runs 14 residues. The germline gives CDR1 LNHDA, CDR2 SQIVND (reference sequence). The CDR3 spells CASSIGQVNQPQHF. DNA for the CDR3: TGTGCCAGTAGTATAGGACAGGTCAATCAGCCCCAGCATTTT.

The table lists this clone with a few counts. This chain links TRBV5-1 with TRBJ1-5; the match to TRBD1 covers 9 bases. CDR3 length: 15 residues. Looked up from germline, CDR1 is SGHRS and CDR2 is YFSETQ. After removal of 1 base from V and 7 bases from J, the junction contained 6 bases not matched to a gene. This chain's CDR3 is CASSLTGQGLQPQHF. In nucleotides, the CDR3 is TGCGCCAGCAGCTTGACCGGACAGGGGTTGCAGCCCCAGCATTTT.

The chain is built from TRBV7-2 and TRBJ2-1, with unresolved D. There are 15 residues in the CDR3. Trimming shortened V by 1 base and J by 1 base, and 8 bases separated the two germline ends. Per the germline V gene, CDR1 is SGHTA and CDR2 is FQGNSA. Written as DNA, the CDR3 is TGTGCCAGCAGCTTAGTCTTGGGGTCCTACAATGAGCAGTTCTTC. This translates into CASSLVLGSYNEQFF.

The V call is TRBV27, the J call TRBJ2-3; D possibly matches TRBD1 or TRBD2 (6 bases each). CDR1 and CDR2 from the germline V gene are MNHEY and SMNVEV (reference sequence). V lost 4 bases and J lost 3, with 20 bases in between. The CDR3 sequence is 17 residues long. CDR3 sequence: CASSSGVNRVRTDTQYF. The CDR3 DNA is TGTGCCAGCAGTTCGGGGGTTAACAGGGTCAGAACAGATACGCAGTATTTT.

This clone has more than one count but fewer than ten. In DNA form, the CDR3 reads TGTGCCAGCAGTTCGCGCACTAGCAATCAGCCCCAGCATTTT. Translated: CASSSRTSNQPQHF. The V and J genes are TRBV27 and TRBJ1-5; D not certain. V was trimmed by 4 bases and J by 0 bases, leaving 7 bases between them. The CDR3 has 14 residues. CDR1 is MNHEY and CDR2 is SMNVEV in the germline V gene (reference sequence).

The CDR3 reads CASSNIRNEQFF. CDR3 DNA: TGTGCCAGCAGCAACATCCGGAATGAGCAGTTCTTC. The V gene is TRBV11-1, the J gene TRBJ2-1, with unresolved D. V was pared by 5 bases and J by 7 bases, with 9 bases between. This CDR3 contains 12 residues. CDR1 SGHAT and CDR2 FQDESV come from the germline V gene (reference sequence). Drawing the rest from reference TRBV11-1 and TRBJ2-1, the complete variable domain is EAEVAQSPRYKITEKSQAVAFWCDPISGHATLYWYRQILGQGPELLVQFQDESVVDDSQLPKDRFSAERLKGVDSTLKIQPAELGDSAMYLCASSNIRNEQFFGPGTRLTVL.

V gene TRBV10-1 combines with J gene TRBJ1-2, with 7 bases matching TRBD1. The junction had 5 bases not matched to a gene; V was cut back by 5 bases and J by 5 bases. There are 13 residues in the CDR3. CDR1 WNHNN and CDR2 SYGVQD come from the germline V gene (reference sequence). The CDR3 sequence is CASSRGTVYGYTF. The CDR3 DNA reads TGCGCCAGCAGTAGAGGGACAGTTTATGGCTACACCTTC.